This TCR beta chain stems from a study of CD8 T cells in ankylosing spondylitis. General study points: A motif in TCR beta, a set of about eight highly homologous variants, appeared characteristic of ankylosing spondylitis blood.

TCRdb ran MiXCR on the 5' RACE reads and lists one entry per CDR3 protein. The sample lists around 480,000 distinct CDR3 sequences; more than 15% were seen once. The sample holds many counts of this clonotype. Its antigen is not known. Between the trimmed V and J ends, which lost 0 bases and 9 bases, there was a span of 21 bases. This CDR3 spans 17 amino acids. The gene calls are TRBV12-3 or TRBV12-4 and TRBJ2-1; D possibly matches TRBD1 or TRBD2 (5 bases each). This clonotype was obtained from a male donor with ankylosing spondylitis. Sequenced: blood, either unsorted or a sorted T cell fraction (not recorded which). CDR3 sequence reads: CASSLATFGWEQGEQFF. In DNA form, the CDR3 reads TGTGCCAGCAGTTTAGCAACGTTCGGGTGGGAGCAGGGTGAGCAGTTCTTC.